The rows below give T cell receptor beta chains drawn from one sample of a study of blood T cells in healthy people across ages. MiXCR, applied by TCRdb to the 5' RACE reads, yields one record per CDR3 protein. The sample has some 690,000 distinct CDR3 sequences; about a fifth are singletons. Sequencing was carried out using blood. The receptors shown here come from a man between 65 and 80 years old in good health. Each CDR3 is given with its conserved first and last residue. A D gene is named only where the DNA matches it firmly. Clone size is shown for a subset of rows, as once, few, many or a class of expanded clone.

j_gene | v_gene | abundance | d_gene | CDR3aa | CDR3nt
TRBJ1-2 | TRBV20-1 | NA | NA | CSARDSRENYGYTF | TGCAGTGCTAGAGATTCAAGGGAAAACTATGGCTACACCTTC
TRBJ2-5 | TRBV6-6 | NA | TRBD2 | CASGVGLELPETQYF | TGTGCCAGCGGGGTGGGACTAGAGTTACCAGAGACCCAGTACTTC
TRBJ1-3 | TRBV7-2 | few | NA | CASSVQVSGNTIYF | TGTGCCAGCAGCGTACAGGTCTCTGGAAACACCATATATTTT
TRBJ2-3 | TRBV6-5 | NA | TRBD2 | CASRILAGLNSDTQYF | TGTGCCAGCAGGATACTAGCGGGACTAAACTCAGATACGCAGTATTTT
TRBJ1-2 | TRBV27 | few | TRBD1 | CASSPILGQGGNYGYTF | TGTGCCAGCAGTCCTATCTTAGGACAGGGGGGTAACTATGGCTACACCTTC
TRBJ1-2 | TRBV12-3/TRBV12-4 | NA | NA | CASSLRGTTYGYTF | TGTGCCAGCAGTTTGCGGGGTACCACCTATGGCTACACCTTC
TRBJ2-3 | TRBV5-5 | NA | NA | CASTRGRSNQPQYF | TGTGCCAGCACCCGGGGGAGGAGCAATCAGCCCCAGTATTTT
TRBJ2-5 | TRBV20-1 | NA | NA | CSAFRVETQYF | TGCAGTGCGTTCAGGGTGGAGACCCAGTACTTC
TRBJ2-1 | TRBV3-1 | NA | NA | CASSNFASTSNYNEQFF | TGTGCCAGCAGCAATTTTGCTTCAACTAGCAACTACAATGAGCAGTTCTTC
TRBJ1-4 | TRBV12-3/TRBV12-4 | many | NA | CASSLGGEKLFF | TGTGCCAGCAGCTTAGGAGGGGAAAAACTGTTTTTT
TRBJ1-1 | TRBV7-9 | few | NA | CASSFSQEAFF | TGTGCCAGCAGCTTTTCACAGGAAGCTTTCTTT
TRBJ2-1 | TRBV5-6 | few | NA | CASSLDYDNEQFF | TGTGCCAGCAGCTTGGACTACGACAATGAGCAGTTCTTC
TRBJ2-7 | TRBV18 | NA | TRBD1 | CASSPRGDRAYEQYF | TGTGCCAGCTCACCCCGAGGCGACAGGGCCTACGAGCAGTACTTC
TRBJ1-5 | TRBV20-1 | NA | TRBD1 | CSAREQGILQPQHF | TGCAGTGCTAGAGAACAGGGGATTCTTCAGCCCCAGCATTTT
TRBJ1-5 | TRBV7-8 | few | NA | CASSWTDNNQPRHF | TGTGCCAGCAGCTGGACCGATAACAATCAGCCCCGGCATTTT
TRBJ2-6 | TRBV11-2 | NA | NA | CASSLELWLGANVLTF | TGTGCCAGCAGCTTAGAATTGTGGCTAGGGGCCAACGTCCTGACTTTC
TRBJ1-1 | TRBV29-1 | NA | TRBD1 | CSVEEGGQGTEAFF | TGCAGCGTTGAAGAGGGGGGACAGGGCACTGAAGCTTTCTTT
TRBJ2-1 | TRBV6-6 | few | NA | CASSYSQGPYNEQFF | TGTGCCAGCAGTTACTCCCAGGGGCCTTACAATGAGCAGTTCTTC
TRBJ2-1 | TRBV7-9 | few | NA | CASSLAFPEQFF | TGTGCCAGCAGCTTAGCATTTCCTGAGCAGTTCTTC
TRBJ2-5 | TRBV19 | NA | NA | CASSIGRRGETQYF | TGTGCCAGTAGTATAGGTCGCAGGGGAGAGACCCAGTACTTC